The 32 T cell receptor beta chains in this list originate from one sample, sequenced in a study of shared clonotypes between healthy human individuals. Some clones are missing from TCRdb's copy, which holds only in-frame ones; the method was immunoSEQ multiplex PCR. This sample yields 1.5 million to 2.5 million clones, of which approximately 94% are seen a single time; around 1% belongs to the top ten. Naive CD8 populations comprised CD45RO-negative cells positively selected for CCR7, excluding terminally differentiated effector memory CD45RA+ cells. The specimen was naive CD8+ T cells sorted from blood. The receptors were sampled from a man aged 18 to 30 in good health.

V is TRBV4-1 and J is TRBJ1-4; perhaps TRBD1 as D (5 bases). V shed 0 bases and J shed 10 bases, with 18 bases lying between them. CDR3 size: 16 residues. Germline lookup yields CDR1 MGHRA and CDR2 YSYEKL. This CDR3 reads CASSQDHLGGDGKLFF. CDR3 bases: TGCGCCAGCAGCCAAGATCATCTTGGAGGGGACGGAAAACTGTTTTTT.

The chain carries TRBV10-2 and TRBJ2-3; the match to TRBD2 covers 7 bases. With 2 bases clipped from V and 6 bases from J, the junction kept 11 bases outside the gene matches. The CDR3 extends over 16 amino acids. Germline V gene data show CDR1 as WSHSY and CDR2 as SAAADI. The CDR3 DNA is TGCGCCAGCAGTGAGGCTAGCGGATGGGAGGGGGATACGCAGTATTTT. This codes for CASSEASGWEGDTQYF.

The gene calls are TRBV28 and TRBJ2-3; 9 positions agree with TRBD1. This CDR3 spans 16 amino acids. Germline CDR1 reads MDHEN; CDR2 reads SYDVKM. The V and J ends lost 4 bases and 3 bases, in that order; junction bases with no gene match: 8. CDR3 amino acids: CASSSPGTGRTDTQYF. CDR3 nucleotide sequence: TGTGCCAGCAGTTCACCCGGGACAGGGAGAACAGATACGCAGTATTTT.

The rearrangement joins TRBV16 to TRBJ2-3, with 7 bases that match TRBD2. This CDR3 has 16 residues. Germline V gene data show CDR1 as KGHSY and CDR2 as FQNENV. The V segment lost 4 bases and the J segment 2 bases; nucleotides outside the gene matches: 9. This CDR3 reads CASSPLVREFTDTQYF. In DNA, the CDR3 is TGTGCCAGCAGCCCCCTGGTGCGGGAGTTCACAGATACGCAGTATTTT.

The chain is built from TRBV9 and TRBJ2-2; D perhaps matches TRBD1 (5 bases). The CDR3 sequence is 12 residues long. CDR1 is SGDLS, CDR2 YYNGEE, per germline. Deletions cut 1 base from V and 7 bases from J, with 5 bases between. The CDR3 is CASSVTGGELFF. CDR3 sequence (DNA): TGTGCCAGCAGCGTAACAGGCGGGGAGCTGTTTTTT.

This chain joins TRBV2 and TRBJ1-1; tentative D call: TRBD1 (6 bases). The CDR3 extends over 14 amino acids. In germline, CDR1 is SNHLY, CDR2 FYNNEI. Trimming pared 9 bases from V and 0 bases from J, leaving 14 bases between. CDR3 sequence reads: CASETGQMNTEAFF. In DNA, the CDR3 is TGTGCCAGTGAAACTGGACAGATGAACACTGAAGCTTTCTTT.

The chain combines TRBV7-8 with TRBJ2-5; 8 bases match TRBD2. With V trimmed by 5 bases and J by 5 bases, 10 bases remained unmatched. The CDR3 loop spans 15 amino acids. CDR1 and CDR2 from the germline V gene are SGHVS and FQNEAQ. CDR3 amino acids: CASSTLLAGQETQYF. The DNA of the CDR3 is TGTGCCAGCAGCACCCTTTTAGCGGGGCAGGAGACCCAGTACTTC.

The chain uses TRBV6-1 and TRBJ1-5; possibly TRBD1 for D (6 bases). Germline CDR1 is MNHNS and CDR2 is SASEGT. Trimming pared 4 bases from V and 6 bases from J, leaving 25 bases between. CDR3 size: 18 residues. Written as DNA, the CDR3 is TGTGCCAGCAGTGGACAGGTCCGTTTGTGGGGGAGGCGTCAGCCCCAGCATTTT. It codes for CASSGQVRLWGRRQPQHF.

For the CDR3, the DNA is TGTGCCAGTAGTCAATGGGAGAACACTGAAGCTTTCTTT. Its translation is CASSQWENTEAFF. The rearrangement joins TRBV19 to TRBJ1-1; D gene uncertain. CDR3 length equals 13 residues. The germline V and J ends were trimmed by 5 bases and 1 base, with 8 bases remaining between them. Germline CDR1 LNHDA, CDR2 SQIVND (reference sequence).

This clone was recorded a few times. The chain carries TRBV30 and TRBJ2-2; D remains unclear. Germline V lookup: CDR1 GTSNPN, CDR2 SVGIG (reference sequence). The V and J ends lost 5 bases and 5 bases respectively, with 6 bases between them. The length of the CDR3 is 11 residues. CDR3 region: CAWVDTGELFF. The CDR3 coding sequence is TGTGCCTGGGTTGATACCGGGGAGCTGTTTTTT. Full variable domain (outside the CDR3, taken from reference TRBV30 and TRBJ2-2): SQTIHQWPATLVQPVGSPLSLECTVEGTSNPNLYWYRQAAGRGLQLLFYSVGIGQISSEVPQNLSASRPQDRQFILSSKKLLLSDSGFYLCAWVDTGELFFGEGSRLTVL.

The chain joins TRBV6-7 to TRBJ2-3, with D tentatively TRBD2 (5 bases). TRBV6-7 is noted as an ORF with a role that remains uncertain. The CDR3 extends over 16 amino acids. V lost 5 bases and J lost 1, with 16 bases in between. The CDR3 DNA sequence: TGTGCCAGCAGTCTACCGGCGGGCAACTGCACAGATACGCAGTATTTT. This encodes CASSLPAGNCTDTQYF.

Notes on this clone: Other DNA sequences of this sample code for an identical CDR3. The V and J genes are TRBV27 and TRBJ2-6, with D hard to call. Germline CDR1 reads MNHEY; CDR2 reads SMNVEV (reference sequence). This CDR3 comprises 12 residues. Trimming removed 6 bases at V and 2 bases at J, with 2 bases between. DNA of the CDR3: TGTGCCAGCAGCCCTGGGGCCAACGTCCTGACTTTC. The encoded protein is CASSPGANVLTF.

The rearrangement links TRBV2 to TRBJ1-1; 9 positions agree with TRBD1. CDR3 length: 14 residues. Germline lookup yields CDR1 SNHLY and CDR2 FYNNEI. The trim removed 6 bases at V and 1 base at J, leaving 3 bases unmatched. DNA for the CDR3: TGTGCCAGCAGCCCGGGACAGGGGAACACTGAAGCTTTCTTT. It yields the protein CASSPGQGNTEAFF. The whole variable domain, filled in from reference TRBV2 and TRBJ1-1, reads EPEVTQTPSHQVTQMGQEVILRCVPISNHLYFYWYRQILGQKVEFLVSFYNNEISEKSEIFDDQFSVERPDGSNFTLKIRSTKLEDSAMYFCASSPGQGNTEAFFGQGTRLTVV.

The chain joins TRBV7-8 to TRBJ2-4; D is possibly TRBD1 (6 bases). V lost 5 bases and J 8 bases, leaving 10 bases between the germline ends. Germline V gene data show CDR1 as SGHVS and CDR2 as FQNEAQ. The CDR3 is 12 residues long. Here the CDR3 DNA reads TGTGCCAGCAGCGTAGGGGGAGACATTCAGTACTTC. Translating gives CASSVGGDIQYF.

The genes are TRBV19 and TRBJ2-5; 10 bases are a match to TRBD2. Germline CDR1 is LNHDA and CDR2 is SQIVND (reference sequence). Unmatched junction bases numbered 1, after V lost 7 bases and J lost 2 bases. There are 13 residues in the CDR3. CDR3 in amino acids: CASMGLAQETQYF. DNA of the CDR3: TGTGCCAGTATGGGACTAGCGCAAGAGACCCAGTACTTC.

The chain employs TRBV10-3 and TRBJ1-1; no clear D gene. Trimming shortened V by 5 bases and J by 3 bases, and 16 bases separated the two germline ends. The CDR3 is made up of 15 amino acids. Germline-derived CDR1 and CDR2 are ENHRY and SYGVKD. The CDR3 DNA reads TGTGCCATCAGTTACGATTGGGGTGATGACACTGAAGCTTTCTTT. Translation: CAISYDWGDDTEAFF.

This chain uses TRBV5-1 with TRBJ2-1; D is ambiguous. V was trimmed by 1 base and J by 9 bases, leaving 14 bases between them. The CDR3 consists of 14 residues. The germline CDR1 and CDR2 sequences are SGHRS and YFSETQ. The CDR3 DNA reads TGCGCCAGCAGCTTGTATTCAGCCTCTCTTGAGCAGTTCTTC. Protein product: CASSLYSASLEQFF.

The V call is TRBV27, the J call TRBJ2-2; 11 nucleotides align to TRBD2. This CDR3 is built from 21 residues. Trimming at V came to 6 bases and at J to 3 bases, leaving 21 bases not matched to a gene. The germline V gene encodes CDR1 MNHEY and CDR2 SMNVEV (reference sequence). CDR3 region: CASSPVGGYRLAGGDTGELFF. CDR3 in DNA: TGTGCCAGCAGCCCAGTTGGGGGGTATCGGCTAGCGGGAGGAGACACCGGGGAGCTGTTTTTT.

The J gene is TRBJ2-1, the V gene TRBV13; D may be TRBD1 or TRBD2 (6 bases each). CDR1 and CDR2 from the germline V gene are PRHDT and FYEKMQ (reference sequence). V shed 1 base and J shed 9 bases, with 13 bases lying between them. The CDR3 covers 14 residues. The chain's CDR3 is CASSLVRGPPEQFF. The CDR3 nucleotides read TGTGCCAGCAGCTTAGTTCGGGGGCCCCCTGAGCAGTTCTTC.

This chain connects TRBV6-7 to TRBJ1-5; D not resolved. Being an ORF, TRBV6-7 has a function that is uncertain. V lost 4 bases and J 3 bases, leaving 4 bases between the germline ends. This CDR3 has 12 amino acids. The CDR3 loop is CASSFFNQPQHF. The CDR3 coding sequence is TGTGCCAGCAGTTTTTTCAATCAGCCCCAGCATTTT.

The chain links TRBV7-8 to TRBJ1-5; D uncertain. There are 17 residues in the CDR3. Between the trimmed V and J ends, which lost 1 base and 0 bases, there was a span of 13 bases. Germline CDR1 reads SGHVS; CDR2 reads FQNEAQ. In nucleotides, the CDR3 is TGTGCCAGCAGCTTAGAGGCAGGCCCTTATAGCAATCAGCCCCAGCATTTT. Its translation is CASSLEAGPYSNQPQHF.

The rearrangement uses TRBV6-5 and TRBJ2-2, with TRBD2 matching over 7 bases. The V gene end was trimmed by 1 base and the J gene end by 5 bases; junction bases not matched to a gene: 1. The germline gives CDR1 MNHEY, CDR2 SVGAGI. The CDR3 length is 14 residues. This chain's CDR3 is CASSYYSGTGELFF. The CDR3 DNA reads as TGTGCCAGCAGTTACTATAGCGGGACCGGGGAGCTGTTTTTT.

The rearrangement links TRBV9 to TRBJ2-1; D unclear. CDR1 is SGDLS, CDR2 YYNGEE, per germline. V lost 0 bases to trimming and J lost 9 bases, with 13 bases between them. The CDR3 contains 14 residues. As DNA, the CDR3 is TGTGCCAGCAGCGTAGGGGTAGTTTCGATTGAGCAGTTCTTC. Translation: CASSVGVVSIEQFF.

With regard to this clone: This sample includes further DNA sequences coding for the same CDR3. The chain is built from TRBV27 and TRBJ2-3, with 10 positions matching TRBD2. After removal of 2 bases from V and 1 base from J, the junction contained 0 bases not matched to a gene. CDR1 MNHEY and CDR2 SMNVEV come from the germline V gene (reference sequence). The CDR3 is made up of 15 amino acids. CDR3 protein: CASSLGTSGTDTQYF. The CDR3 region has the DNA TGTGCCAGCAGTTTAGGGACTAGCGGCACAGATACGCAGTATTTT.

The V and J genes are TRBV6-1 and TRBJ2-7; perhaps TRBD1 as D (6 bases). CDR3 length equals 14 residues. CDR1 and CDR2 (germline): MNHNS, SASEGT. Trimming removed 6 bases from V and 3 bases from J, with 15 bases in between. CDR3 in amino acids: CASSPGEFGYEQYF. CDR3 nucleotides: TGTGCCAGCAGCCCAGGGGAATTCGGCTACGAGCAGTACTTC.

The J gene is TRBJ2-1, the V gene TRBV7-2, with D possibly called TRBD1 or TRBD2 (5 bases each). There are 17 residues in the CDR3. Trimming left V 0 bases short and J 5 bases short, with 17 bases between. Germline CDR1 and CDR2: SGHTA and FQGNSA. The CDR3 is CASSLALSGTEHNEQFF. Written as DNA, the CDR3 is TGTGCCAGCAGCTTAGCCCTCTCCGGGACGGAACACAATGAGCAGTTCTTC.

Only one count was recorded for this clone. V usage is TRBV12-5 and J usage is TRBJ2-2, with 7 bases aligning to TRBD2. V trimming: 2 bases; J trimming: 3 bases; junction bases outside the gene matches: 3. The CDR3 extends over 15 amino acids. Germline CDR1 LGHNT, CDR2 FRNRAP. The CDR3 sequence is CASGLPSGHTGELFF. CDR3 DNA sequence: TGTGCTAGTGGTTTGCCTAGCGGTCACACCGGGGAGCTGTTTTTT.

The chain uses TRBV7-2 and TRBJ1-1, with 7 bases aligning to TRBD1. After removal of 6 bases from V and 3 bases from J, the junction contained 13 bases not matched to a gene. The CDR3 covers 16 residues. Germline CDR1 SGHTA, CDR2 FQGNSA. In DNA, the CDR3 is TGTGCCAGCAGGCATACAGGGGCCCCGGGGGACACTGAAGCTTTCTTT. The encoded protein is CASRHTGAPGDTEAFF.

The CDR3 DNA follows: TGTGCCAGTAGTCATAGCACAGATACGCAGTATTTT. The encoded protein is CASSHSTDTQYF. The chain uses TRBV19 and TRBJ2-3; D gene ambiguous. Germline CDR1 is LNHDA and CDR2 is SQIVND (reference sequence). With 5 bases removed from V and 0 bases from J, the gap between germline ends came to 3 bases. The CDR3 covers 12 residues.

V is TRBV4-3 and J is TRBJ2-1, with D uncertain. V was shortened by 0 bases and J by 3 bases, with 12 bases between the two germline ends. There are 16 residues in the CDR3. Germline V gene lookup returns CDR1 LGHNA and CDR2 YSLEER. The CDR3: CASSQDGGYDYNEQFF. DNA for the CDR3: TGCGCCAGCAGCCAAGATGGCGGCTACGACTACAATGAGCAGTTCTTC.

This clone was detected once. The sample carries other DNA sequences with the same CDR3. The chain has TRBV2 and TRBJ1-1; D not resolved. The CDR3 is 12 amino acids. Germline lookup yields CDR1 SNHLY and CDR2 FYNNEI. The ends were cut back, 5 bases at V and 0 bases at J, with 4 bases in the middle. The CDR3 nucleotides read TGTGCCAGCAGTAGGATGAACACTGAAGCTTTCTTT. Amino acids: CASSRMNTEAFF.

The CDR3 sequence: CASSHGGTAPPGELFF. As DNA, the CDR3 is TGTGCCAGCAGTCACGGCGGGACGGCCCCGCCCGGGGAGCTGTTTTTT. This chain joins TRBV27 and TRBJ2-2, with D possibly TRBD2 on 6 matching bases. V lost 5 bases and J 6 bases, leaving 19 bases between the germline ends. The CDR3 loop spans 16 amino acids. The germline gives CDR1 MNHEY, CDR2 SMNVEV (reference sequence).